Listed below are T cell receptor beta chains from one sample, sequenced in a study of blood T cell repertoires in COVID-19. This table comes from immunoSEQ multiplex PCR, and its TCRdb copy is limited to in-frame clones, with some not included. Here the sample spans over 100,000 clones, less than 90% being singletons. The sequenced sample consisted of peripheral blood. The source of these receptors is a man older than 75 with acute or convalescent COVID-19. CDR3s include the opening cysteine and the closing phenylalanine or tryptophan. The D gene is left open where the match is weak. Not all rows give a size; the values are once, few, many and, for expanded clones, a class.

clone_size d_call j_call v_call cdr3_length cdr3_nt cdr3_aa
- - TRBJ1-1 TRBV11-2 15 TGTGCCAGCAGCGCCACAGGGAACCCGAACACTGAAGCTTTCTTT CASSATGNPNTEAFF
- - TRBJ2-2 TRBV6-5 14 TGTGCCACCGCAGACACCTCGAACACCGGGGAGCTGTTTTTT CATADTSNTGELFF
- - TRBJ1-1 TRBV28 14 TGTGCCAGCAACGTGGGGGGGGTGGACACTGAAGCTTTCTTT CASNVGGVDTEAFF
once TRBD1 TRBJ1-2 TRBV5-6 14 TGTGCCAGCAGCTCGGGACAGTCTAACTATGGCTACACCTTC CASSSGQSNYGYTF
- TRBD1 TRBJ2-2 TRBV18 15 TGTGCCAGCTCACCACCGGGACAGGGGGCAGGGGAGCTGTTTTTT CASSPPGQGAGELFF
once - TRBJ1-6 TRBV23-1 14 TGCGCCAGCACCCAATCTCGGGCGGGGTCACCCCTCCACTTT CASTQSRAGSPLHF
- TRBD1 TRBJ2-7 TRBV5-4 15 TGTGCCAGCAGCTTGGCCGGGACAGGCTCCTACGAGCAGTACTTC CASSLAGTGSYEQYF
once TRBD1 TRBJ1-5 TRBV5-1 15 TGCGCCAGCAGCTTGGAGGGGGCGGGCAATCAGCCCCAGCATTTT CASSLEGAGNQPQHF
- TRBD2 TRBJ2-3 TRBV5-1 16 TGCGCCAGCAGCTTGGACGGGACTAGCGGACGAGATACGCAGTATTTT CASSLDGTSGRDTQYF
- TRBD1 TRBJ1-4 TRBV28 13 TGTGCCACCACCACAGGGGCCCTTGAAAAACTGTTTTTT CATTTGALEKLFF
- TRBD1 TRBJ2-2 TRBV30 14 TGTGCCTGGAGCCCCCAGGGGGCGCCCGGGGAGCTGTTTTTT CAWSPQGAPGELFF
- - TRBJ2-7 TRBV27 14 TGTGCCAGCAGTTTTTCGGAGAGCTCCTACGAGCAGTACTTC CASSFSESSYEQYF
- - TRBJ2-1 TRBV25-1 13 TGTGCCAGCAGTAGGAGCTCCTACAATGAGCAGTTCTTC CASSRSSYNEQFF
- TRBD1 TRBJ1-4 TRBV5-1 15 TGCGCCAGCGGTTCGACAGGGGGCGCGGGTGAAAAACTGTTTTTT CASGSTGGAGEKLFF
- - TRBJ2-5 TRBV7-2 14 TGTGCCAGCAGCTTAGGAGGGATCCAAGAGACCCAGTACTTC CASSLGGIQETQYF
- TRBD2 TRBJ2-3 TRBV7-9 17 TGTGCCAGCAGCTTGACCCAAAGCGGGGGGTATCCAGATACGCAGTATTTT CASSLTQSGGYPDTQYF
- - TRBJ2-1 TRBV5-1 11 TGCGCCAGCCTCCTAGCGAATGAGCAGTTCTTC CASLLANEQFF
- - TRBJ2-3 TRBV11-3 14 TGTGCCAGCAGCCTAGGGGCTAGCACAGATACGCAGTATTTT CASSLGASTDTQYF